The T cell receptor (beta chain) described here comes from a study of blood T cell repertoires in COVID-19. Across the study: There were acute and convalescent COVID-19 samples, and they came from the United States, Italy and Spain.

This clone was detected only once. Clones were read by immunoSEQ multiplex PCR, and TCRdb kept only the in-frame ones, dropping some. Of approximately 290,000 clones listed, roughly 87% are singletons. In germline, CDR1 is SGDLS, CDR2 YYNGEE. Deletions cut 6 bases from V and 0 bases from J, with 18 bases between. This CDR3 comprises 16 residues. The rearrangement uses TRBV9 and TRBJ1-1; the D gene is possibly TRBD1 (5 bases). This clonotype originated in a man aged 18-30 years with active or convalescent COVID-19. Specimen: peripheral blood. The CDR3 is CASTPRGVNVNTEAFF. The CDR3 DNA sequence: TGTGCCAGCACCCCCCGGGGGGTTAATGTGAACACTGAAGCTTTCTTT.